This TCR beta chain is drawn from a study of shared T cell receptors in the human thymus (dated by TCRdb to about 2021). Background for the entire study: The study investigated the way shared, self-reactive T-cell receptor alpha chains are produced in the human thymus.

To prepare the library, the immunoSEQ multiplex PCR assay was applied. Entries here come from immuneACCESS through TCRdb and include only in-frame sequences with V and J called. Some clones fail to appear in such tables; in the studies checked, an unresolved V gene covers under half of the shortfall, and the cause of the remainder is unknown. The sample records about 730,000 clones, 80% to 90% of which are singletons. The ten largest make up roughly 0.01% of the sample. This clone was detected once. Its antigen is currently not known. No much larger clonotype is one base removed from it; base qualities were not supplied. The germline V gene gives CDR1 as MNHEY and CDR2 as SVGAGI. The trim is 2 bases for V and 1 base for J, with a gap of 11 bases between the germline ends. Taken from cysteine to phenylalanine, the CDR3 has 15 residues. This entry keeps only the CDR3 DNA: 45 bases, framed from base 1.

These data also featured in a second study, about human thymus T cells. Reported in the second study: In Finland, the donors were immunologically healthy infants who were having open corrective cardiac surgery for congenital heart defects. Thymus tissue was collected as surgical resects that were removed during corrective cardiac surgery. Usage of V and J gene segments appeared to be biased in both the thymic and the peripheral blood repertoires. The related research found that thymic TCR repertoires overlapped highly between unrelated individuals. TCR alpha and beta repertoires from roughly eight infant thymus samples and a few related peripheral blood samples were characterized in the study. Donor ages ranging from about 7 to 244 days were recorded, and more than five male and a couple of female infants were included in the cohort. Thymocytes were freed from the tissue by mechanical means and kept at -70 degrees C as pellets of about 8.5-34 million cells. Genomic DNA was extracted from frozen cell pellets with a QIAsymphony instrument. Using the immunoSEQ multiplex PCR assay, the TCRB and TCRAD loci were amplified from a standardized quantity of quality-controlled genomic DNA. The V(D)J region was spanned by amplicons of a length sufficient to cover the CDR3 and to identify V and J genes. Through the commercial immunoSEQ service, the amplicons were sequenced on an Illumina platform. Primer bias and sequencing errors were corrected as previously described, and TCRAD and TCRB definitions were based on the IMGT database. Analysis of the repertoires was done with immunoSEQ Analyzer 3.0 and VDJTools and included basic statistics, V/J segment usage, diversity estimates, rarefaction and pairwise overlap. To estimate diversity, the Chao1, ChaoE, Efron-Thisted, Shannon and inverse Simpson indices were applied, and diversity was also estimated on datasets down-sampled to the smallest sample. Repertoire overlap was assessed by strict matching of CDR3 nucleotide sequence, V gene and J gene, and clustering was done by Jaccard-based multidimensional scaling. Thymus samples yielded on average about 810,000 unique TCRB clonotypes, compared with about 80,000 from blood samples.

The sequencing sample was made of thymocytes. The sequence was collected from a girl less than two years old with a congenital heart defect. Donor details come from another sample of the same person, matched by shared clones. The V and J segments used are TRBV6-5 and TRBJ1-1, with no confident D gene call. The bases are TGTGCCAGCAGTTACGATCCGAAGAGGAACACTGAAGCTTTCTTT. This yields the protein CASSYDPKRNTEAFF.